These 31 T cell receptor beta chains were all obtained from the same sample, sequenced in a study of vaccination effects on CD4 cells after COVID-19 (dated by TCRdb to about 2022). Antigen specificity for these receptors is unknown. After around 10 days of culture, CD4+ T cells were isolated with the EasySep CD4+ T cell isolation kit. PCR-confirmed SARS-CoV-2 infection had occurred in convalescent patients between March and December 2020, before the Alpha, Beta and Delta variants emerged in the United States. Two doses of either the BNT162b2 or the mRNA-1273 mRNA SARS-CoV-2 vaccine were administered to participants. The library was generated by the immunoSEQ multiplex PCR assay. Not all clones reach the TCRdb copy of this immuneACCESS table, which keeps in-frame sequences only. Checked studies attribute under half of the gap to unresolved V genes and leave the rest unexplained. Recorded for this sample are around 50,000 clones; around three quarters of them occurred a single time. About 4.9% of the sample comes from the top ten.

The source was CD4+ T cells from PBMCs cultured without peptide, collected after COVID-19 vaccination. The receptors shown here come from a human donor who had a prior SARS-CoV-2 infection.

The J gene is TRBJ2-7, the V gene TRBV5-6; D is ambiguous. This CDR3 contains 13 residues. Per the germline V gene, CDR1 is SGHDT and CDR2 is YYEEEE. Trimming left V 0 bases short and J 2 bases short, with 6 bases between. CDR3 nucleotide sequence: TGTGCCAGCAGCTTGGCTACAACCTACGAGCAGTACTTC. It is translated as CASSLATTYEQYF.

The CDR3 reads CASSEIDGPSSYEQYF. The CDR3 bases are TGTGCCAGCAGTGAAATCGACGGACCGAGCTCCTACGAGCAGTACTTC. The chain recombines TRBV25-1 with TRBJ2-7; D unresolved. The germline gives CDR1 MGHDK, CDR2 SYGVNS. Trimming cost V 2 bases and J 0 bases, with 14 bases left between them. This CDR3 has 16 amino acids.

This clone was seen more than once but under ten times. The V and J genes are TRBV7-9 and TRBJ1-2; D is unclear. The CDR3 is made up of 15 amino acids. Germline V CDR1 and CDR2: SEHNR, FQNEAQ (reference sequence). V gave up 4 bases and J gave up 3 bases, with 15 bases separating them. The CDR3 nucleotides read TGTGCCAGCAGCTCAATGGGTGAATCCTACTATGGCTACACCTTC. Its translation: CASSSMGESYYGYTF.

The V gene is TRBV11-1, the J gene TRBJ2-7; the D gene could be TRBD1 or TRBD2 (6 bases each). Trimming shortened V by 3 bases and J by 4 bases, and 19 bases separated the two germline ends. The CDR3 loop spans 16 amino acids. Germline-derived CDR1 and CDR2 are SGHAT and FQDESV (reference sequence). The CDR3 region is CASSFSQGPGVYEQYF. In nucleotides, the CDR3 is TGTGCCAGCAGCTTTTCACAGGGCCCGGGGGTATACGAGCAGTACTTC. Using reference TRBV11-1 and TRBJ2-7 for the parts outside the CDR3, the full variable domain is EAEVAQSPRYKITEKSQAVAFWCDPISGHATLYWYRQILGQGPELLVQFQDESVVDDSQLPKDRFSAERLKGVDSTLKIQPAELGDSAMYLCASSFSQGPGVYEQYFGPGTRLTVT.

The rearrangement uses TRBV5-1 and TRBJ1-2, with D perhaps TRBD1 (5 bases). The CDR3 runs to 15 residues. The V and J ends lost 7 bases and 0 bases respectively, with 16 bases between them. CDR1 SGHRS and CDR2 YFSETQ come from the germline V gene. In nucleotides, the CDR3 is TGCGCCAGCCAACCAGGGACGGCTTCTAACTATGGCTACACCTTC. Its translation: CASQPGTASNYGYTF.

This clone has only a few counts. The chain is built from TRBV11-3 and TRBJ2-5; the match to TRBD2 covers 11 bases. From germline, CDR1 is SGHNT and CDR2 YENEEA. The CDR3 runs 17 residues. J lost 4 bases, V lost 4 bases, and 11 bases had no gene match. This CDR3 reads CASSSLSTSGSGETQYF. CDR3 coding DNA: TGTGCCAGCAGCTCCCTCAGCACTAGCGGGAGCGGAGAGACCCAGTACTTC.

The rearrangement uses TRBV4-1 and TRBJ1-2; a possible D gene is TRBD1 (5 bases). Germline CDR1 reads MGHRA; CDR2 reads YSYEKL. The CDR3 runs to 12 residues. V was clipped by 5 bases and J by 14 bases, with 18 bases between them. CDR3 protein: CASSSLLGAITF. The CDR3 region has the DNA TGCGCCAGCAGCTCCTTGTTAGGGGCGATTACCTTC.

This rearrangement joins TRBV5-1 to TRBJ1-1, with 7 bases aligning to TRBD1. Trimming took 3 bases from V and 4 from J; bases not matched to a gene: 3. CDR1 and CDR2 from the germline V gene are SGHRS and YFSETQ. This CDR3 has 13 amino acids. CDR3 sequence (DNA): TGCGCCAGCAGCTGGCAGGGGGGCACTGAAGCTTTCTTT. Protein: CASSWQGGTEAFF. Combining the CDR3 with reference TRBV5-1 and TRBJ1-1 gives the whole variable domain KAGVTQTPRYLIKTRGQQVTLSCSPISGHRSVSWYQQTPGQGLQFLFEYFSETQRNKGNFPGRFSGRQFSNSRSEMNVSTLELGDSALYLCASSWQGGTEAFFGQGTRLTVV.

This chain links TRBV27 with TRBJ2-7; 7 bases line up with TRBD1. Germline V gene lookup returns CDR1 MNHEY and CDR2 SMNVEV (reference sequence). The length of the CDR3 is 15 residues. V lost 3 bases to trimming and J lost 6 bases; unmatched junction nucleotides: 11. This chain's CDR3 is CASSFTTGQGLEQYF. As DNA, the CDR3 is TGTGCCAGCAGTTTTACGACAGGGCAGGGGCTCGAGCAGTACTTC.

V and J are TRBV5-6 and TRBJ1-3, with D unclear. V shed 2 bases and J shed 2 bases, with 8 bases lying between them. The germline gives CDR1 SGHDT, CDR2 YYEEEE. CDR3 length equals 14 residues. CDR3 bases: TGTGCCAGCAGCTTCGGGAGGCCTGGAAACACCATATATTTT. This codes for CASSFGRPGNTIYF.

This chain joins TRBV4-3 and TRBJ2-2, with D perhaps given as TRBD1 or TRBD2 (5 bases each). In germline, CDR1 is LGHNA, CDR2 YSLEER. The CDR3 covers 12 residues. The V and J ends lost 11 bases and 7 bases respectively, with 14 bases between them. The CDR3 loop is CASGQEVGELFF. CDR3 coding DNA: TGCGCCTCGGGGCAGGAGGTCGGGGAGCTGTTTTTT.

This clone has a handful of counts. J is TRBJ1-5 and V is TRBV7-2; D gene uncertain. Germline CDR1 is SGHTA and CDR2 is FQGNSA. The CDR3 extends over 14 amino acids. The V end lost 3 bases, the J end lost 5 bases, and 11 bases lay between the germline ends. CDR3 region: CASSFDPTDQPQHF. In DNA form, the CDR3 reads TGTGCCAGCAGCTTTGACCCCACGGATCAGCCCCAGCATTTT.

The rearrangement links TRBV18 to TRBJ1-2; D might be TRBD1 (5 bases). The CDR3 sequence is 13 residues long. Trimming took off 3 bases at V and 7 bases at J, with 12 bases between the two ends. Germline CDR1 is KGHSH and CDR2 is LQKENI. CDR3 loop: CASSPPTGGGYTF. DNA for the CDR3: TGTGCCAGCTCACCTCCCACGGGGGGTGGCTACACCTTC.

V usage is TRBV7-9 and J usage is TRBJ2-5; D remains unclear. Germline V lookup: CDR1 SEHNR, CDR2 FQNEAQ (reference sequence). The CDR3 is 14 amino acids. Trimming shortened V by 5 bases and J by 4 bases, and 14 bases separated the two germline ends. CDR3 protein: CASSQTRFVETQYF. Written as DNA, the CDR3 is TGTGCCAGCAGCCAGACCCGGTTTGTAGAGACCCAGTACTTC.

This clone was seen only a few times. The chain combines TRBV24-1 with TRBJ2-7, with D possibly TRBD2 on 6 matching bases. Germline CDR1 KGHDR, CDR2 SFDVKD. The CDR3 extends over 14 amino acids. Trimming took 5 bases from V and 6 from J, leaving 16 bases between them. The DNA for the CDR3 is TGTGCCACCAGTGCTGGGCAGGGACTGGGCGAGCAGTACTTC. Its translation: CATSAGQGLGEQYF.

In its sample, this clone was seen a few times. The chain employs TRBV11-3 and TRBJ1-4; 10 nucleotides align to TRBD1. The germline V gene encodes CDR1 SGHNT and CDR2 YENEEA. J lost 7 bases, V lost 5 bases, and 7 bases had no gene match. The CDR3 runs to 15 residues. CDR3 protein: CASSKGQGSGEKLFF. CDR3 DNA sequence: TGTGCCAGCAGCAAGGGACAGGGGTCGGGTGAAAAACTGTTTTTT.

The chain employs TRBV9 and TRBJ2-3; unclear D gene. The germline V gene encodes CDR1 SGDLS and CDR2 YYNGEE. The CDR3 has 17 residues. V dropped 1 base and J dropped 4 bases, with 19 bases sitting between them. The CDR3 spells CASSVRVGSPRADTQYF. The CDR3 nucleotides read TGTGCCAGCAGCGTACGGGTGGGGTCCCCTCGGGCAGATACGCAGTATTTT.

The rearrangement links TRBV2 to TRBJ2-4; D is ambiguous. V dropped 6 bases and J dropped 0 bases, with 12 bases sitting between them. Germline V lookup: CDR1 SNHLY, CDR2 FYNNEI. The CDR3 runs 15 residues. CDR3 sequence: CASSPTSVAKNIQYF. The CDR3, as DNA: TGTGCCAGCAGCCCTACGTCGGTAGCCAAAAACATTCAGTACTTC.

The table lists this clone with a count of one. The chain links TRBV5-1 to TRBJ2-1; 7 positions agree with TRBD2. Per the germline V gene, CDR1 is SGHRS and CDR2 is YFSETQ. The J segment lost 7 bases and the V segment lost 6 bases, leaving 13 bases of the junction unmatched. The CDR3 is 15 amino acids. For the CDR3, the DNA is TGCGCCAGCACCCCCGGGGCGGGAGTGTGGAATGAGCAGTTCTTC. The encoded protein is CASTPGAGVWNEQFF.

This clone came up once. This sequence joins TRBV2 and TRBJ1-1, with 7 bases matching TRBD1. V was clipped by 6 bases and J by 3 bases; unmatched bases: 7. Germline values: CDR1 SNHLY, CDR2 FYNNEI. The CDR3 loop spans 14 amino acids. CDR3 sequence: CASSRGTGDTEAFF. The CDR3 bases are TGTGCCAGCAGCCGGGGAACAGGGGACACTGAAGCTTTCTTT.

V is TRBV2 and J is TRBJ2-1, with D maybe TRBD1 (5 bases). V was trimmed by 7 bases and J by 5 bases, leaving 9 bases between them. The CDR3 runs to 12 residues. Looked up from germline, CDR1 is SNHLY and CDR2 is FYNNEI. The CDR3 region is CASKAGNNEQFF. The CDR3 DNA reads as TGTGCCAGCAAGGCAGGGAACAATGAGCAGTTCTTC.

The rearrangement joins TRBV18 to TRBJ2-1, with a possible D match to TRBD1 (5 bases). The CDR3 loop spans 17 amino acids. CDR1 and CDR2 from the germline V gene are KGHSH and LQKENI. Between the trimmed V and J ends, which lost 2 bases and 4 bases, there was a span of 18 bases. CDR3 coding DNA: TGTGCCAGCTCACCATTCCAGGGATCTGGGGCTTACAATGAGCAGTTCTTC. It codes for CASSPFQGSGAYNEQFF.

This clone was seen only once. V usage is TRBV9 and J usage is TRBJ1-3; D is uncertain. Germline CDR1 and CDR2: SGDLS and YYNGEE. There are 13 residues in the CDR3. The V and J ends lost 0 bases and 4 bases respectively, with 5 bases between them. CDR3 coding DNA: TGTGCCAGCAGCGTAGGTCCAGGAAACACCATATATTTT. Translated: CASSVGPGNTIYF.

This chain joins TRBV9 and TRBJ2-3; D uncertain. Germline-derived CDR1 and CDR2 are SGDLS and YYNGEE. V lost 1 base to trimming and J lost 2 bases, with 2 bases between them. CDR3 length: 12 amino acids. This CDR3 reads CASSVNTDTQYF. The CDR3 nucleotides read TGTGCCAGCAGCGTAAACACAGATACGCAGTATTTT.

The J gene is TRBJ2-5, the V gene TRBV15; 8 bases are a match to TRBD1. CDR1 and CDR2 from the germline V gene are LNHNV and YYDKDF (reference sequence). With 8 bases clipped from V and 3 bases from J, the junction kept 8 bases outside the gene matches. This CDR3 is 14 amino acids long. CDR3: CATAVGQEKETQYF. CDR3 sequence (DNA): TGTGCCACCGCTGTGGGACAGGAAAAAGAGACCCAGTACTTC.

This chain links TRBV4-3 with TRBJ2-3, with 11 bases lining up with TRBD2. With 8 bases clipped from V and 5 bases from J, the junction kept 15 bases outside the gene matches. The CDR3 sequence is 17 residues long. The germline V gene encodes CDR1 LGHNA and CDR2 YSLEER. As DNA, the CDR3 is TGCGCCAGCCTATTAACTAGCGGGAGCGTACGAGGAGATACGCAGTATTTT. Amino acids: CASLLTSGSVRGDTQYF.

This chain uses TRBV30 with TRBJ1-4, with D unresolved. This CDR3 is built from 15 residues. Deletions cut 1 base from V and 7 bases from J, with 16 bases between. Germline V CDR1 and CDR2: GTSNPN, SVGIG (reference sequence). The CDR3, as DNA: TGTGCCTGGAGTGGAGGGAGTCTCAGAGCTGAAAAACTGTTTTTT. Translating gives CAWSGGSLRAEKLFF.

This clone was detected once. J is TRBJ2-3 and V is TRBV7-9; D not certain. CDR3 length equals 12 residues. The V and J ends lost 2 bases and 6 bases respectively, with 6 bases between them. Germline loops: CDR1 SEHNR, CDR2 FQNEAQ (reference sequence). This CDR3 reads CASSLTVDTQYF. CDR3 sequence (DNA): TGTGCCAGCAGCTTAACTGTGGATACGCAGTATTTT. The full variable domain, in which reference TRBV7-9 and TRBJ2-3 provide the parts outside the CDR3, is DTGVSQNPRHKITKRGQNVTFRCDPISEHNRLYWYRQTLGQGPEFLTYFQNEAQLEKSRLLSDRFSAERPKGSFSTLEIQRTEQGDSAMYLCASSLTVDTQYFGPGTRLTVL.

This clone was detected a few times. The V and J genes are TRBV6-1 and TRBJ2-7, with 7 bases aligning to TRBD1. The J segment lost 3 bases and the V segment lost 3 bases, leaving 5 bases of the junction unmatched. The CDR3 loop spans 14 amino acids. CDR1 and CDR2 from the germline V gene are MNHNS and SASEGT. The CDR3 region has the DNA TGTGCCAGCAGTGAGGGGGACAGAAACTACGAGCAGTACTTC. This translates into CASSEGDRNYEQYF.

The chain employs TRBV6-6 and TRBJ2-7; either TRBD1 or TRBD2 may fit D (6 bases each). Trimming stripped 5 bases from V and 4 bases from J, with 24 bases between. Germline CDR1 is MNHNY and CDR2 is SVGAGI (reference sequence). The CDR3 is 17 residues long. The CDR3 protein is CASSQTRGGIWRYEQYF. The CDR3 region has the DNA TGTGCCAGCAGTCAGACTAGAGGGGGGATTTGGCGATACGAGCAGTACTTC.

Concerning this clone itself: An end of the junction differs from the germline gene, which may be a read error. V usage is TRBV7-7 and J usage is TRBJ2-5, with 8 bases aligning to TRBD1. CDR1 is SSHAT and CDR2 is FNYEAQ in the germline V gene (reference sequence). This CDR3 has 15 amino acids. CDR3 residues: CASSPLRTGSETQYF. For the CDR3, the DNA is TGTGCTAGCAGCCCCTTGAGGACAGGGTCGGAGACCCAGTACTTC. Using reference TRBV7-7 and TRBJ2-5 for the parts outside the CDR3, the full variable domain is GAGVSQSPRYKVTKRGQDVTLRCDPISSHATLYWYQQALGQGPEFLTYFNYEAQPDKSGLPSDRFSAERPEGSISTLTIQRTEQRDSAMYRCASSPLRTGSETQYFGPGTRLLVL.